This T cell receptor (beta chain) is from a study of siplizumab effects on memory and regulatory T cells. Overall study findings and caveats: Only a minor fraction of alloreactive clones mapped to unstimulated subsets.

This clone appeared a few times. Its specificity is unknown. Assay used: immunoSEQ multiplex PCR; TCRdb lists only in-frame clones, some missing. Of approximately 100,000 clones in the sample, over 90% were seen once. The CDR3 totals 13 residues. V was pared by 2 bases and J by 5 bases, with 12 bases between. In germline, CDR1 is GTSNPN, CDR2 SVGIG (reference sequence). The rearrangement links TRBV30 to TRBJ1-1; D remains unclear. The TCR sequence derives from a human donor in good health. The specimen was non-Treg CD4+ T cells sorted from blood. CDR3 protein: CAWSRPPRTEAFF. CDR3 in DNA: TGTGCCTGGAGTAGACCCCCGCGGACTGAAGCTTTCTTT.